This TCR beta chain was sequenced for a study of blood T cell repertoires in COVID-19. Study as a whole: COVID-19 samples collected from the United States, Italy and Spain covered acute and convalescent phases. T cells, B-cell-depleted T cells, or PBMCs provided the cDNA or gDNA that served as material.

Source study methods: Scientists estimated how many nucleated cells there were by amplifying reference gene primers. The repertoire was sequenced with immunoSEQ multiplex PCR; TCRdb's copy has only in-frame clones and lacks some. V, J and clone size derive from that table, while D and trimming were established from the DNA sequence. In the table there are 80,000 or so clones, 81% of which are singletons. J gave up 2 bases and V 3 bases, and 7 bases lay outside the gene matches. CDR3 length: 16 residues. CDR1 and CDR2 (germline): SGHNT, YENEEA. Sequenced sample: peripheral blood. The TCR sequence derives from a man of 80 years or more with acute or convalescent COVID-19. This chain connects TRBV11-3 to TRBJ1-2; 9 bases are a match to TRBD1. The CDR3 spells CASSLGQGDANYGYTF. Here the CDR3 DNA reads TGTGCCAGCAGCTTGGGACAGGGCGACGCGAACTATGGCTACACCTTC.